These 14 T cell receptor beta chains share one sample of origin, sequenced in a study of cytotoxic CD8 clonotypes in ibrutinib-treated CLL. Assay used: immunoSEQ multiplex PCR; TCRdb lists only in-frame clones, some missing. This repertoire shows 190,000 or so clones, around three quarters found once; its top ten account for roughly 13%. The sequences come from PBMCs, collected after 24 months of ibrutinib treatment. These receptors all come from a human donor with chronic lymphocytic leukemia.

The rearrangement uses TRBV9 and TRBJ1-4, with 7 bases lining up with TRBD1. There are 17 residues in the CDR3. V lost 3 bases and J lost 8; bases outside the gene matches: 16. Per germline, CDR1 SGDLS and CDR2 YYNGEE. The CDR3 reads CASSGERATGLGEKLFF. In nucleotides, the CDR3 is TGTGCCAGCAGCGGCGAAAGGGCGACAGGGTTGGGGGAAAAACTGTTTTTT.

V usage is TRBV9 and J usage is TRBJ2-1; TRBD2 agrees at 9 bases. The germline gives CDR1 SGDLS, CDR2 YYNGEE. The CDR3 is made up of 15 amino acids. The V gene end was trimmed by 0 bases and the J gene end by 6 bases; junction bases not matched to a gene: 4. The CDR3 nucleotides are TGTGCCAGCAGCGTAGCTAGCGGGATACTCAATGAGCAGTTCTTC. Protein: CASSVASGILNEQFF.

The V and J genes are TRBV7-3 and TRBJ2-1, with 9 nucleotides matching TRBD2. Germline V gene sequence: CDR1 SGHTA, CDR2 FQGTGA. This CDR3 is built from 20 residues. V dropped 5 bases and J dropped 1; count of bases not matched to a gene: 18. The CDR3, as DNA: TGTGCCAGCAGCGCGGGGACCACATCAGCGGGAGGTGTATCCTACAATGAGCAGTTCTTC. Amino acids: CASSAGTTSAGGVSYNEQFF. Looking up the rest from reference TRBV7-3 and TRBJ2-1 gives the full variable domain: GAGVSQTPSNKVTEKGKYVELRCDPISGHTALYWYRQSLGQGPEFLIYFQGTGAADDSGLPNDRFFAVRPEGSVSTLKIQRTERGDSAVYLCASSAGTTSAGGVSYNEQFFGPGTRLTVL.

V and J are TRBV28 and TRBJ2-1; TRBD2 is a possible D gene (5 bases). Trimming shortened V by 3 bases and J by 9 bases, and 12 bases separated the two germline ends. This CDR3 contains 13 residues. The V gene's germline CDR1 is MDHEN and CDR2 SYDVKM. In DNA, the CDR3 is TGTGCCAGCAGTTTTCCCCTAGCTTTTGAGCAGTTCTTC. This translates into CASSFPLAFEQFF.

The chain recombines TRBV7-2 with TRBJ2-7; 7 bases are shared with TRBD2. Germline V gene lookup returns CDR1 SGHTA and CDR2 FQGNSA. V dropped 0 bases and J dropped 2; count of bases not matched to a gene: 7. The CDR3 is 16 amino acids. The CDR3 protein is CASSLAAAGEAYEQYF. The CDR3, as DNA: TGTGCCAGCAGCTTAGCAGCTGCGGGAGAAGCCTACGAGCAGTACTTC. Filled out from reference TRBV7-2 and TRBJ2-7, the complete variable domain reads GAGVSQSPSNKVTEKGKDVELRCDPISGHTALYWYRQSLGQGLEFLIYFQGNSAPDKSGLPSDRFSAERTGGSVSTLTIQRTQQEDSAVYLCASSLAAAGEAYEQYFGPGTRLTVT.

This chain links TRBV6-5 with TRBJ2-1, with D perhaps TRBD2 (5 bases). Trimming removed 0 bases at V and 6 bases at J, with 9 bases between. The CDR3 contains 14 residues. CDR1 is MNHEY and CDR2 is SVGAGI in the germline V gene. The chain's CDR3 is CASSYSRGSNEQFF. The CDR3 DNA follows: TGTGCCAGCAGTTACTCGAGAGGGAGCAATGAGCAGTTCTTC.

This chain joins TRBV11-2 and TRBJ1-5; a possible D gene is TRBD1 (5 bases). V lost 1 base and J 0 bases, leaving 10 bases between the germline ends. Per the germline V gene, CDR1 is SGHAT and CDR2 is FQNNGV. The CDR3 extends over 16 amino acids. The CDR3 bases are TGTGCCAGCAGCTTAGGTCGGGGCTATAGCAATCAGCCCCAGCATTTT. This encodes CASSLGRGYSNQPQHF.

This chain uses TRBV12-5 with TRBJ2-5; 15 positions agree with TRBD2. V lost 4 bases and J lost 5; bases outside the gene matches: 8. Germline CDR1 is LGHNT and CDR2 is FRNRAP. The CDR3 is 17 amino acids. The CDR3 DNA reads as TGTGCTAGTGGTTGGGGGACTAGCGGGAGGTCAGGGGAGACCCAGTACTTC. Protein product: CASGWGTSGRSGETQYF.

This clone was counted between two and nine times. V and J are TRBV7-6 and TRBJ2-3; D call uncertain. CDR1 SGHVS and CDR2 FNYEAQ come from the germline V gene. Trimming removed 1 base at V and 4 bases at J, with 15 bases between. There are 16 residues in the CDR3. CDR3 sequence: CASSLGSPTGADTQYF. The CDR3 bases are TGTGCCAGCAGCTTAGGGAGTCCCACCGGCGCAGATACGCAGTATTTT.

The V and J genes are TRBV28 and TRBJ1-1, with TRBD1 identical over 8 bases. The trim removed 6 bases at V and 4 bases at J, leaving 4 bases unmatched. CDR1 and CDR2 from the germline V gene are MDHEN and SYDVKM. The CDR3 is 13 residues long. CDR3 region: CASSRQGRTEAFF. The CDR3 DNA sequence: TGTGCCAGCAGCAGACAGGGGCGCACTGAAGCTTTCTTT.

V gene TRBV9 combines with J gene TRBJ2-5; TRBD2 matches 8 bases. CDR3 length: 15 amino acids. CDR1 and CDR2 (germline): SGDLS, YYNGEE. V lost 0 bases, J lost 2 bases, and 3 bases stayed unmatched. The CDR3 protein is CASSVAVAGQETQYF. DNA for the CDR3: TGTGCCAGCAGCGTAGCTGTAGCGGGGCAAGAGACCCAGTACTTC.

This chain uses TRBV9 with TRBJ2-2; D may be TRBD2 (6 bases). V was clipped by 6 bases and J by 6 bases, with 15 bases between them. The CDR3 has 14 amino acids. Germline V gene sequence: CDR1 SGDLS, CDR2 YYNGEE. The CDR3 DNA is TGTGCCAGCACCAAGTGGGGGGAAGCCGGGGAGCTGTTTTTT. Translated, it gives CASTKWGEAGELFF.

The table lists this clone with a few counts. V usage is TRBV2 and J usage is TRBJ2-2; 9 bases fit TRBD1. The germline V gene encodes CDR1 SNHLY and CDR2 FYNNEI. J was trimmed by 2 bases and V by 4 bases; bases with no gene match: 11. The CDR3 loop spans 18 amino acids. CDR3 in DNA: TGTGCCAGCAGTGCCCCGGGACAGGGTCGAGTTAACACCGGGGAGCTGTTTTTT. It yields the protein CASSAPGQGRVNTGELFF.

V and J are TRBV2 and TRBJ2-7; no clear D. V was cut by 6 bases and J by 0 bases, with 12 bases left in between. Germline V gene sequence: CDR1 SNHLY, CDR2 FYNNEI. The CDR3 consists of 14 residues. CDR3 region: CASSGTSSSYEQYF. CDR3 in DNA: TGTGCCAGCAGCGGAACATCGAGCTCCTACGAGCAGTACTTC.